This entry lists 8 T cell receptor beta chains sequenced from one sample in a study of T cells in Graves' hyperthyroidism and ophthalmopathy (dated by TCRdb to about 2019). The protocol used for the library was multiplex PCR. Sequenced using an Illumina HiSeq 2000. Amplification of TCR beta CDR3 regions was carried out from RNA transcripts. The TCR CDR3 was subjected to a first round of RT-PCR using the HTBI primer set and the Qiagen OneStep RT-PCR kit. The public sequencing data were trimmed at Q25 with fastp and processed into clonotypes with MiXCR by TCRdb, which kept only in-frame beta chains. Each CDR3 protein appears once, grouped with its most common genes and DNA. Across this sample there are roughly 420,000 distinct CDR3 sequences, with around 14% seen only once. The ten largest clones add up to less than 15% of the sample. Sequenced sample: blood. The origin of the receptors is a woman between 18 and 29 years old with Graves' hyperthyroidism.

This clonotype was seen ten or more times. The chain uses TRBV20-1 and TRBJ1-3, with D hard to call. Germline assignment: CDR1 DFQATT and CDR2 SNEGSKA (reference sequence). This CDR3 has 14 amino acids. Trimming cost V 3 bases and J 0 bases, with 9 bases left between them. Here the CDR3 reads CSASNFGSGNTIYF. The DNA for the CDR3 is TGCAGTGCTAGCAATTTCGGCTCTGGAAACACCATATATTTT.

V is TRBV6-1 and J is TRBJ1-5, with 10 bases aligning to TRBD1. This CDR3 spans 14 amino acids. Germline CDR1 is MNHNS and CDR2 is SASEGT. J gave up 3 bases and V 6 bases, and 2 bases lay outside the gene matches. The CDR3 loop is CASRGQGNNQPQHF. In DNA, the CDR3 is TGTGCCAGCAGGGGACAGGGGAACAATCAGCCCCAGCATTTT.

This clonotype occurred a few times. The V gene is TRBV7-9, the J gene TRBJ2-2, with TRBD2 as a possible D gene (6 bases). Germline lookup yields CDR1 SEHNR and CDR2 FQNEAQ (reference sequence). The V gene lost 3 bases and the J gene lost 7 bases, with 9 bases spanning the gap. The CDR3 sequence is 13 residues long. CDR3 sequence reads: CASSLRDHGELFF. The CDR3 region has the DNA TGTGCCAGCAGCTTGCGGGACCACGGGGAGCTGTTTTTT.

This clonotype showed up many times. The chain carries TRBV20-1 and TRBJ1-1, with a tentative D call TRBD1 (5 bases). Between the trimmed V and J ends, which lost 1 base and 0 bases, there was a span of 12 bases. Germline lookup yields CDR1 DFQATT and CDR2 SNEGSKA (reference sequence). The CDR3 contains 15 residues. In DNA form, the CDR3 reads TGCAGTGCTAGAGTGCCGGGACCTATGAACACTGAAGCTTTCTTT. Translation gives CSARVPGPMNTEAFF.

This clonotype was counted many times. The J gene is TRBJ2-5, the V gene TRBV5-1, with 8 positions matching TRBD1. This CDR3 spans 16 amino acids. Per the germline V gene, CDR1 is SGHRS and CDR2 is YFSETQ. Unmatched junction bases numbered 10, after V lost 2 bases and J lost 4 bases. The CDR3 protein is CASSLESGQGGETQYF. The CDR3 bases are TGCGCCAGCAGCTTAGAGTCCGGACAGGGCGGAGAGACCCAGTACTTC.

This clonotype was detected ten times or more. V gene TRBV20-1 combines with J gene TRBJ2-3; no firm D call. CDR3 size: 13 residues. Germline V gene data show CDR1 as DFQATT and CDR2 as SNEGSKA (reference sequence). The ends were cut back, 0 bases at V and 4 bases at J, with 8 bases in the middle. Here the CDR3 reads CSARDLGADTQYF. The CDR3 DNA reads TGCAGTGCTAGAGATCTGGGCGCAGATACGCAGTATTTT.

This clonotype was seen a handful of times. This chain connects TRBV4-3 to TRBJ2-7, with 8 bases aligning to TRBD2. The CDR3 is 17 amino acids. CDR1 is LGHNA, CDR2 YSLEER, per germline. V trimming: 0 bases; J trimming: 0 bases; junction bases outside the gene matches: 7. The CDR3 here is CASSQDRGLGLSYEQYF. CDR3 in DNA: TGCGCCAGCAGCCAAGATCGGGGACTAGGCCTCTCCTACGAGCAGTACTTC.

V usage is TRBV12-3 or TRBV12-4 and J usage is TRBJ2-5; 10 nucleotides line up with TRBD2. The CDR3 is 15 amino acids. V was pared by 6 bases and J by 4 bases, with 8 bases of the junction left unmatched. CDR3 nucleotide sequence: TGTGCCAGCAGACCTAGCGGGAGTGAGGGAGAGACCCAGTACTTC. It yields the protein CASRPSGSEGETQYF.